The rows below give T cell receptor beta chains drawn from one sample of a study of T cell responses to AZD1222 COVID-19 vaccine. This table comes from immunoSEQ multiplex PCR, and its TCRdb copy is limited to in-frame clones, with some not included. The sample gives 170,000 or so clones, about nine tenths of which show up once; approximately 3% is in the top ten. The sequenced sample was peripheral blood, obtained on day 0 of AZD1222 vaccination. These receptors were collected from an adult in good health. Each CDR3 is given with its conserved first and last residue. D genes are given only for firm matches. A row's size may be missing; if present it is once, few, many or a size class.

D,V,size,J,DNA,CDR3
.,TRBV7-3,.,TRBJ1-2,TGTGCCAGCAGCCCCTCGGAGGGCCATGGCTACACCTTC,CASSPSEGHGYTF
.,TRBV3-1/TRBV3-2,.,TRBJ1-6,TGTGCCAGCAGCCAAGAGCCGGACGCAAGCTCCTATAATTCACCCCTCCACTTT,CASSQEPDASSYNSPLHF
TRBD1,TRBV4-2,.,TRBJ1-6,TGTGCCAGCAGCCAAGATGCCAGGGGGCTAGGCAATTCACCCCTCCACTTT,CASSQDARGLGNSPLHF
.,TRBV2,.,TRBJ1-4,TGTGCCAGCTGGCCTTCAACTAATGAAAAACTGTTTTTT,CASWPSTNEKLFF
.,TRBV5-1,.,TRBJ1-1,TGCGCCAGCAGCTTGGAGTGGGGATTGTTCACTGAAGCTTTCTTT,CASSLEWGLFTEAFF
.,TRBV5-6,.,TRBJ1-1,TGTGCCAGCAGCTTGGACGTCAGCCCTAACACTGAAGCTTTCTTT,CASSLDVSPNTEAFF
.,TRBV19,once,TRBJ1-3,TGTGCCAGTTGGGGCGCGGGTGGAAACACCATATATTTT,CASWGAGGNTIYF
.,TRBV6-6,.,TRBJ1-6,TGTGCCAGCTGCAAGCTAGGTGATTCACCCCTCCACTTT,CASCKLGDSPLHF
.,TRBV5-1,.,TRBJ1-1,TGCGCCAGCAGCTTGGGACAGACGAACACTGAAGCTTTCTTT,CASSLGQTNTEAFF
.,TRBV6-5,once,TRBJ2-1,TGTGCCAGCAGCCAACAGGGAAATGAGCAGTTCTTC,CASSQQGNEQFF
.,TRBV12-5,.,TRBJ2-7,TGTGCTAGTGCCACCGGGACATTGGCCTACGAGCAGTACTTC,CASATGTLAYEQYF
.,TRBV21-1,.,TRBJ2-3,TGTGCCAGCAGCGACTGGGCTTCGGGGCAGTATTTT,CASSDWASGQYF
TRBD2,TRBV5-4,.,TRBJ2-2,TGTGCCAGCAGCCCGGGACTAGCGGGGGGTCCCGGGGAGCTGTTTTTT,CASSPGLAGGPGELFF
TRBD1,TRBV5-3,.,TRBJ2-1,TGTGCCAGAAGCTATCACCCTACAGGGGGGTACAATGAGCAGTTCTTC,CARSYHPTGGYNEQFF
TRBD1,TRBV5-1,.,TRBJ1-2,TGCGCCAGCAGCGCGACAGGGGGCAACTATGGCTACACCTTC,CASSATGGNYGYTF
TRBD1,TRBV4-3,.,TRBJ1-2,TGCGCCAGCAGCCGAAAGACAGGGGCGGGCTATGGCTACACCTTC,CASSRKTGAGYGYTF
.,TRBV6-2/TRBV6-3,.,TRBJ1-6,TGTGCCAGCAGTTACCAGGGAAATTATAATTCACCCCTCCACTTT,CASSYQGNYNSPLHF
.,TRBV5-1,.,TRBJ1-1,TGCGCCAGCAGCTTGACTCCCGGCGGTGTAACGAACACTGAAGCTTTCTTT,CASSLTPGGVTNTEAFF
.,TRBV27,.,TRBJ2-2,TGTGCCAGCAGTTTTGCGAACACCGGGGAGCTGTTTTTT,CASSFANTGELFF
TRBD1,TRBV4-1,once,TRBJ2-1,TGCGCCAGCAGCCTGGGACAGGGGTCCTACAATGAGCAGTTCTTC,CASSLGQGSYNEQFF
.,TRBV5-5,.,TRBJ2-7,TGTGCCAGCAGCTTTGCCGGGACACACTACGAGCAGTACTTC,CASSFAGTHYEQYF
.,TRBV9,.,TRBJ2-7,TGTGCCAGCAGCGCCCGGGACACGGTCTCCTACGAGCAGTACTTC,CASSARDTVSYEQYF
.,TRBV27,.,TRBJ2-2,TGTGCCAGCAGTACAAGAAGGACCGGGGAGCTGTTTTTT,CASSTRRTGELFF
.,TRBV5-1,.,TRBJ2-7,TGCGCCAGCAGCTTGGAGCAGGCCCGGTCCTACGAGCAGTACTTC,CASSLEQARSYEQYF
.,TRBV19,.,TRBJ2-5,TGTGCCAGTAGTATTTCTAGACTGCAAGAGACCCAGTACTTC,CASSISRLQETQYF
TRBD1,TRBV30,.,TRBJ1-2,TGTGCCTGGAGTCCCTCCCGGACAGGGGTCTACTATGGCTACACCTTC,CAWSPSRTGVYYGYTF
.,TRBV7-2,.,TRBJ2-2,TGTGCCAGCAGCTTAGCTTACAGGGACTATTTAAGGGAGAACACCGGGGAGCTGTTTTTT,CASSLAYRDYLRENTGELFF
.,TRBV5-4,.,TRBJ2-3,TGTGCCAGCAGCTTGCGAAAGGAGACAGATACGCAGTATTTT,CASSLRKETDTQYF
.,TRBV9,.,TRBJ1-5,TGTGCCAGCAGCGGGACGGGGGGTGGCAATCAGCCCCAGCATTTT,CASSGTGGGNQPQHF
TRBD1,TRBV3-1/TRBV3-2,.,TRBJ1-1,TGTGCCAGCAGCCAAGCCCTGACAGGGCGGGCCACTGAAGCTTTCTTT,CASSQALTGRATEAFF
.,TRBV27,few,TRBJ2-6,TGTGCCAGCAGTTCTGGGGCCAACGTCCTGACTTTC,CASSSGANVLTF
TRBD1,TRBV5-1,.,TRBJ2-2,TGCGCCAGCAGGCATACAGGGGGCTCCTCGAACACCGGGGAGCTGTTTTTT,CASRHTGGSSNTGELFF
.,TRBV20-1,.,TRBJ1-2,TGCAGTGCTGTAAATGACAATGGCTACACCTTC,CSAVNDNGYTF
.,TRBV10-1,.,TRBJ2-7,TGCGCCAGCAGTGATAGGCAGACGCCGTCCAGATCCTACGAGCAGTACTTC,CASSDRQTPSRSYEQYF
.,TRBV15,.,TRBJ2-7,TGTGCCACCAGCAGAGATTTAGTTTCGGCAGGCGGAGAGCAGTACTTC,CATSRDLVSAGGEQYF
.,TRBV11-2,.,TRBJ2-2,TGTGCCAGCAGCTTAGAACCCTCGGGCACCGGGGAGCTGTTTTTT,CASSLEPSGTGELFF
.,TRBV11-1,.,TRBJ2-7,TGTGCCAGCAGCTTAGGCCAGTTACTCTACGAGCAGTACTTC,CASSLGQLLYEQYF
.,TRBV15,few,TRBJ2-7,TGTGCCACCAGCAGAGATCCCGGGGGGCCCTACGAGCAGTACTTC,CATSRDPGGPYEQYF
.,TRBV25-1,once,TRBJ2-5,TGTGCCAGCAGTGAGCGGGGAGGAGCCGAGACCCAGTACTTC,CASSERGGAETQYF